Below, 12 T cell receptor beta chains from the same sample are listed, as sequenced in a study of T-cell memory formation after mild COVID-19. TCRdb itself ran the 5' RACE reads through MiXCR, one entry per CDR3 protein. Of some 600,000 distinct CDR3 sequences listed, around a sixth are singletons. Sequences were obtained from PBMCs or a T cell subset sorted from them (not recorded which). The receptors stem from an adult woman who had mild COVID-19 (a few samples of this study predate the infection). Cell type and time point are not known.

This clonotype was detected a few times. V usage is TRBV7-2 and J usage is TRBJ2-5, with TRBD2 matching 9 bases. Germline lookup yields CDR1 SGHTA and CDR2 FQGNSA. J lost 3 bases, V lost 0 bases, and 8 bases had no gene match. CDR3 size: 17 residues. The CDR3 spells CASSLALASGTKETQYF. CDR3 sequence (DNA): TGTGCCAGCAGCTTAGCGCTTGCTAGCGGGACTAAAGAGACCCAGTACTTC.

This clonotype has only a few counts. The genes are TRBV27 and TRBJ2-3; the D gene is possibly TRBD1 (5 bases). Per germline, CDR1 MNHEY and CDR2 SMNVEV (reference sequence). There are 16 residues in the CDR3. Trimming removed 3 bases at V and 6 bases at J, with 19 bases between. The CDR3: CASSFPGHGRYDTQYF. In DNA, the CDR3 is TGTGCCAGCAGTTTTCCCGGACACGGGCGATATGATACGCAGTATTTT.

This clonotype occurred a few times. The chain couples TRBV5-1 to TRBJ2-2, with D perhaps being TRBD1 or TRBD2 (6 bases each). V was clipped by 4 bases and J by 4 bases, with 17 bases between them. Germline CDR1 SGHRS, CDR2 YFSETQ. CDR3 length: 16 amino acids. The CDR3 DNA sequence: TGCGCCAGCAGCAATGGGGGGCCTCGGAGCACCGGGGAGCTGTTTTTT. It yields the protein CASSNGGPRSTGELFF.

The chain links TRBV5-1 to TRBJ1-1, with 8 bases lining up with TRBD1. The CDR3 spans 13 residues. After removal of 5 bases from V and 7 bases from J, the junction contained 7 bases not matched to a gene. CDR1 is SGHRS and CDR2 is YFSETQ in the germline V gene. The CDR3 DNA reads as TGCGCCAGCAGGGCAGGGGGCAGGAATGAAGCTTTCTTT. This translates into CASRAGGRNEAFF.

This chain links TRBV7-2 with TRBJ1-5; D may be TRBD1 (6 bases). Germline V gene lookup returns CDR1 SGHTA and CDR2 FQGNSA. The CDR3 runs 13 residues. V dropped 5 bases and J dropped 3 bases, with 8 bases sitting between them. The CDR3 DNA is TGTGCCAGCAGCCGACAGGACAATCAGCCCCAGCATTTT. It translates to CASSRQDNQPQHF. The entire variable domain, with the rest obtained from reference TRBV7-2 and TRBJ1-5, is as follows: GAGVSQSPSNKVTEKGKDVELRCDPISGHTALYWYRQSLGQGLEFLIYFQGNSAPDKSGLPSDRFSAERTGGSVSTLTIQRTQQEDSAVYLCASSRQDNQPQHFGDGTRLSIL.

This chain links TRBV20-1 with TRBJ2-1, with a tentative D call TRBD2 (6 bases). Germline-derived CDR1 and CDR2 are DFQATT and SNEGSKA (reference sequence). The CDR3 contains 14 residues. V lost 3 bases to trimming and J lost 4 bases, with 13 bases between them. The CDR3 region has the DNA TGCAGTGCTAGGACCGGGAGCCTTTACAATGAGCAGTTCTTC. Residues: CSARTGSLYNEQFF.

The chain couples TRBV4-3 to TRBJ2-1, with TRBD1 matching over 10 bases. The CDR3 extends over 17 amino acids. The germline CDR1 and CDR2 sequences are LGHNA and YSLEER. With 0 bases clipped from V and 7 bases from J, the junction kept 9 bases outside the gene matches. CDR3 in DNA: TGCGCCAGCAGCCAAGATGGGGACAGGGGAGAAGGGAATGAGCAGTTCTTC. Its translation: CASSQDGDRGEGNEQFF.

Here the CDR3 DNA reads TGCAGCGTATACACCGGGGAGCTGTTTTTT. Translation gives CSVYTGELFF. This rearrangement joins TRBV29-1 to TRBJ2-2; D gene ambiguous. This CDR3 contains 10 residues. The ends were cut back, 6 bases at V and 3 bases at J, with 2 bases in the middle. CDR1 is SQVTM and CDR2 is ANQGSEA in the germline V gene.

This clonotype was detected only a few times. This rearrangement joins TRBV4-1 to TRBJ2-7; TRBD1 aligns across 10 bases. V lost 1 base, J lost 3 bases, and 3 bases stayed unmatched. This CDR3 contains 15 residues. The germline V gene encodes CDR1 MGHRA and CDR2 YSYEKL. The CDR3 DNA follows: TGCGCCAGCAGCCAAGCCTGGACAGGGGGCTACGAGCAGTACTTC. Its translation is CASSQAWTGGYEQYF.

The rearrangement links TRBV12-3 or TRBV12-4 to TRBJ1-2; unclear D gene. The CDR3 contains 13 residues. The V end lost 7 bases, the J end lost 3 bases, and 12 bases lay between the germline ends. CDR3 region: CASTTDLYYGYTF. CDR3 DNA: TGTGCCAGCACCACAGACCTCTACTATGGCTACACCTTC.

The chain joins TRBV5-4 to TRBJ2-3; 10 bases agree with TRBD2. Unmatched junction bases numbered 15, after V lost 2 bases and J lost 0 bases. Germline loops: CDR1 SGHNT, CDR2 YYREEE (reference sequence). There are 20 residues in the CDR3. CDR3 amino acids: CASSFDRRALAGLSTDTQYF. The CDR3 coding sequence is TGTGCCAGCAGCTTCGACCGTAGGGCACTAGCGGGGTTAAGCACAGATACGCAGTATTTT.

This clonotype has just a few counts. Germline is not matched at one junction end, which may reflect a read error. The CDR3 nucleotides read TGCAGTGCTAGAGATCACCCGGGAAACCCGTTT. It specifies CSARDHPGNPF. The chain joins TRBV20-1 to TRBJ1-1; D gene uncertain. The CDR3 is made up of 11 amino acids. The V gene's germline CDR1 is DFQATT and CDR2 SNEGSKA (reference sequence).